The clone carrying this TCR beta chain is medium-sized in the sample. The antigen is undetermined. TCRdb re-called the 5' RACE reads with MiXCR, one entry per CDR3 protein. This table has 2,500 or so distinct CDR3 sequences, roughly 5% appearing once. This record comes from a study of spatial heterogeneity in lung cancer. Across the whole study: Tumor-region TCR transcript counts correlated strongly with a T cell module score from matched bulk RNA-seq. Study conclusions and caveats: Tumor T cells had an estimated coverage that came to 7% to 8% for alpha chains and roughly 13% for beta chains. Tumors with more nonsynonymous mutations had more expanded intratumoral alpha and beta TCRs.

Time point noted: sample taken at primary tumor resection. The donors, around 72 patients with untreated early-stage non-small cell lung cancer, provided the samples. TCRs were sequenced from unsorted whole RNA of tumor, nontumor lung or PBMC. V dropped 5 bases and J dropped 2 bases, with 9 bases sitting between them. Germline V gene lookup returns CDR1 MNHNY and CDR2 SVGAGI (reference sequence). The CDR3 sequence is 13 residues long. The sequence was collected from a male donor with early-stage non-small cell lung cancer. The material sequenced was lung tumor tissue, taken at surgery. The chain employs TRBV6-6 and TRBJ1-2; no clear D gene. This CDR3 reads CASSDGKNYGYTF. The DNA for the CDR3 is TGTGCCAGCAGTGACGGGAAAAACTATGGCTACACCTTC.